This T cell receptor beta chain is from a study of cytomegalovirus exposure and HLA in healthy donors. Turning to the study itself: Among roughly 190 million T cells, an earlier analysis found 117 million unique TCR beta sequences.

On this clone itself: Antigen specificity is unknown.

PCR involved 60 Vbeta and 13 Jbeta primers. Clones were sequenced by immunoSEQ multiplex PCR, and TCRdb holds only the in-frame ones, with some missing. The sample lists 60,000 to 95,000 clones; roughly 88% were seen once. General observations from the study: In a later analysis, fewer than 20,000 TCR beta sequences were associated with HLA alleles at 0.05 false discovery rate. Later analysis placed DRB1 highest and HLA-C lowest in TCR association rates, which differed by HLA locus. According to the study, roughly 160 TCR beta chains were cytomegalovirus-associated.

The CDR3 length is 15 residues. The germline V gene encodes CDR1 SGHRS and CDR2 YFSETQ. The V segment lost 0 bases and the J segment 4 bases; nucleotides outside the gene matches: 4. Sample: PBMCs. This receptor was identified in a man aged 70-80 years in good health and CMV-seropositive. The chain uses TRBV5-1 and TRBJ2-3, with 8 bases identical to TRBD2. This CDR3 is CASSLGGLAADTQYF. The CDR3 nucleotides are TGCGCCAGCAGCTTGGGTGGACTAGCAGCAGATACGCAGTATTTT.